The TCR beta chain under discussion was sequenced for a study of regulatory T cells in long-lasting Graves disease. The study's findings and limits: Persistent disease favored TRBV28, TRBJ1-2 and TRBJ2-5. Persistent Graves' disease cases displayed lower TCR diversity than newly diagnosed ones.

CDR3 length: 12 amino acids. Germline V gene lookup returns CDR1 SEHNR and CDR2 FQNEAQ (reference sequence). V lost 5 bases to trimming and J lost 8 bases, with 10 bases between them. Construction of the TCR beta libraries employed iRepertoire HTBI primers in conjunction with Arm-PCR of CDR3 regions. TCRdb itself ran the multiplex PCR reads through MiXCR, one entry per CDR3 protein. Found here are 240,000 or so distinct CDR3 sequences, 20% to 25% of them singletons; the top ten hold approximately 15%. Time point meaning: newly diagnosed GD, antithyroid drugs for less than 3 months. PBMCs were the source of the RNA used for TCR sequencing. This clonotype has at least ten counts. As yet, its antigen is unknown.

The source was peripheral blood mononuclear cells (PBMCs), collected at new diagnosis, from a patient treated with antithyroid drugs. This sequence was found in a female donor with Graves disease. The chain recombines TRBV7-9 with TRBJ2-1; D not resolved. The CDR3 is CASSPAWDEQFF. The CDR3 DNA sequence: TGTGCCAGCAGCCCCGCCTGGGATGAGCAGTTCTTC.